These 30 T cell receptor beta chains originate from one sample sequenced in a study of blood T cell repertoires in COVID-19. Produced via immunoSEQ multiplex PCR; TCRdb's table is partial and in-frame only. The data contain about 77,000 clones, 65% to 85% of them seen just once; the ten biggest clones take up about a sixth. Input material: peripheral blood. All receptors derive from a man in his 70s with active or convalescent COVID-19.

The chain employs TRBV20-1 and TRBJ2-3; D perhaps matches TRBD2 (6 bases). There are 14 residues in the CDR3. Germline V gene data show CDR1 as DFQATT and CDR2 as SNEGSKA (reference sequence). V was shortened by 3 bases and J by 3 bases, with 13 bases between the two germline ends. CDR3 in DNA: TGCAGTGCTAGTCTAGGGACTTCTACAGATACGCAGTATTTT. Amino acids: CSASLGTSTDTQYF.

The J gene is TRBJ2-7, the V gene TRBV5-4, with D unclear. Trimming took 2 bases from V and 0 from J, leaving 9 bases between them. CDR1 and CDR2 from the germline V gene are SGHNT and YYREEE (reference sequence). The CDR3 extends over 14 amino acids. The CDR3 is CASSLQGGSYEQYF. CDR3 DNA: TGTGCCAGCAGCTTACAAGGCGGCTCCTACGAGCAGTACTTC.

This clone came up once. The chain is built from TRBV7-3 and TRBJ2-1, with 8 nucleotides matching TRBD1. The CDR3 covers 13 residues. V was clipped by 5 bases and J by 8 bases; unmatched bases: 5. From germline, CDR1 is SGHTA and CDR2 FQGTGA. CDR3 coding DNA: TGTGCCAGCAGCACGACAGGGGTCGATGAGCAGTTCTTC. Its protein is CASSTTGVDEQFF.

V usage is TRBV30 and J usage is TRBJ1-2, with D possibly matching TRBD1 (6 bases). Looked up from germline, CDR1 is GTSNPN and CDR2 is SVGIG (reference sequence). The V and J ends lost 5 bases and 4 bases respectively, with 14 bases between them. This CDR3 comprises 13 residues. CDR3: CAWEQGMGYGYTF. DNA for the CDR3: TGTGCCTGGGAACAGGGTATGGGCTATGGCTACACCTTC.

The chain has TRBV6-8 and TRBJ1-5, with TRBD1 matching 8 bases. V lost 6 bases, J lost 5 bases, and 18 bases stayed unmatched. CDR1 MNHGY and CDR2 SAAAGT come from the germline V gene. CDR3 length: 18 amino acids. DNA for the CDR3: TGTGCCAGCAGCCGTAACGGGAGCGACAGGGGATTCCATCAGCCCCAGCATTTT. Translating gives CASSRNGSDRGFHQPQHF.

This clone showed up just once. The rearrangement joins TRBV5-5 to TRBJ2-5; weak D call: TRBD2 (5 bases). Trimming pared 1 base from V and 4 bases from J, leaving 14 bases between. Germline assignment: CDR1 SGHKS and CDR2 YYEKEE (reference sequence). This CDR3 is built from 15 residues. The DNA of the CDR3 is TGTGCCAGCAGCTTGTCTCTGGGAGAGTCAGAGACCCAGTACTTC. It translates to CASSLSLGESETQYF.

A word on this clone: A junction boundary mismatches the germline segment, possibly from a read error. The sample carries other DNA sequences with the same CDR3. The rearrangement joins TRBV7-9 to TRBJ2-7; TRBD2 aligns across 12 bases. The CDR3 extends over 14 amino acids. Looked up from germline, CDR1 is SEHNR and CDR2 is FQNEAQ (reference sequence). The CDR3 protein is CASSSSGGAGEQYF. In nucleotides, the CDR3 is TGCGCCAGCAGCTCTAGCGGGGGGGCCGGGGAGCAGTACTTC.

The chain links TRBV3-1 (or the pseudogene TRBV3-2) to TRBJ2-7; TRBD1 might be the D (5 bases). The CDR3 is made up of 14 amino acids. Looked up from germline, CDR1 is LGHDT and CDR2 is YNNKEL (reference sequence). Trimming removed 4 bases from V and 6 bases from J, with 16 bases in between. The CDR3 DNA is TGTGCCAGCAGCCCTCTTGGGCAGGGTGGCGAGCAGTACTTC. It codes for CASSPLGQGGEQYF.

J is TRBJ1-2 and V is TRBV15; 10 bases are a match to TRBD1. Germline V gene sequence: CDR1 LNHNV, CDR2 YYDKDF (reference sequence). The V gene end was trimmed by 1 base and the J gene end by 4 bases; junction bases not matched to a gene: 9. The CDR3 is 17 residues long. CDR3 sequence reads: CATSRGQGQGMVYGYTF. CDR3 DNA: TGTGCCACCAGCAGAGGACAGGGACAGGGGATGGTCTATGGCTACACCTTC.

V usage is TRBV5-1 and J usage is TRBJ1-1, with a possible D match to TRBD1 (6 bases). CDR3 size: 16 residues. Germline CDR1 SGHRS, CDR2 YFSETQ. V was clipped by 2 bases and J by 4 bases, with 18 bases between them. The CDR3 loop reads CASSFTLSGQITEAFF. The CDR3 DNA follows: TGCGCCAGCAGCTTTACCCTTTCGGGACAAATCACTGAAGCTTTCTTT.

The chain couples TRBV10-3 to TRBJ2-2, with 8 bases fitting TRBD2. The CDR3 contains 12 residues. Germline loops: CDR1 ENHRY, CDR2 SYGVKD. V was pared by 11 bases and J by 4 bases, with 3 bases of the junction left unmatched. CDR3 sequence (DNA): TGTGCCCACCGGGGGGGCACCGGGGAGCTGTTTTTT. Protein: CAHRGGTGELFF.

The V call is TRBV30, the J call TRBJ2-3; 8 nucleotides agree with TRBD2. Germline V CDR1 and CDR2: GTSNPN, SVGIG (reference sequence). The CDR3 runs 14 residues. The ends lost 2 bases at V and 1 base at J; junction bases unmatched: 2. The CDR3 DNA sequence: TGTGCCTGGAGTCGGGGGGGCGGCACAGATACGCAGTATTTT. Amino acids: CAWSRGGGTDTQYF.

J is TRBJ2-3 and V is TRBV6-5; TRBD2 agrees at 11 bases. The CDR3 runs 14 residues. In germline, CDR1 is MNHEY, CDR2 SVGAGI. Trimming took 6 bases from V and 6 from J; bases not matched to a gene: 5. CDR3 in DNA: TGTGCCAGCAGATCTAGCGGGGGGAGGGATACGCAGTATTTT. This sequence encodes CASRSSGGRDTQYF.

This clone was seen a handful of times. The genes are TRBV5-1 and TRBJ1-1; 7 bases agree with TRBD1. CDR1 SGHRS and CDR2 YFSETQ come from the germline V gene. This CDR3 is built from 17 residues. V dropped 0 bases and J dropped 4; count of bases not matched to a gene: 12. The DNA of the CDR3 is TGCGCCAGCAGCTTGGACAGGGGAACATCGCGGAGCACTGAAGCTTTCTTT. Its translation is CASSLDRGTSRSTEAFF.

This clone was found a few times. The chain couples TRBV9 to TRBJ2-1; D is possibly TRBD2 (5 bases). V was trimmed by 3 bases and J by 10 bases, leaving 20 bases between them. Germline V gives CDR1 SGDLS, CDR2 YYNGEE. The CDR3 covers 15 residues. This chain's CDR3 is CASSATPLAPGEQFF. The DNA of the CDR3 is TGTGCCAGCAGCGCGACTCCCCTAGCTCCCGGGGAGCAGTTCTTC. Drawing the rest from reference TRBV9 and TRBJ2-1, the complete variable domain is DSGVTQTPKHLITATGQRVTLRCSPRSGDLSVYWYQQSLDQGLQFLIQYYNGEERAKGNILERFSAQQFPDLHSELNLSSLELGDSALYFCASSATPLAPGEQFFGPGTRLTVL.

This chain joins TRBV2 and TRBJ2-2; weak D call: TRBD1 (5 bases). The CDR3 has 14 amino acids. The V gene lost 4 bases and the J gene lost 4 bases, with 10 bases spanning the gap. Germline CDR1 SNHLY, CDR2 FYNNEI. CDR3 residues: CASSGDRGTGELFF. CDR3 coding DNA: TGTGCCAGCAGTGGGGATAGGGGCACCGGGGAGCTGTTTTTT.

This clone has just one count. The J gene is TRBJ2-7, the V gene TRBV4-2; possibly TRBD1 for D (5 bases). Germline lookup yields CDR1 LGHNA and CDR2 YNFKEQ. CDR3 length: 15 residues. With 4 bases removed from V and 0 bases from J, the gap between germline ends came to 13 bases. This chain's CDR3 is CASSLSRESSYEQYF. The CDR3 region has the DNA TGTGCCAGCAGCCTAAGCAGGGAAAGCTCCTACGAGCAGTACTTC.

The chain has TRBV7-6 and TRBJ1-4; D is uncertain. The CDR3 covers 16 residues. Trimming shortened V by 1 base and J by 0 bases, and 9 bases separated the two germline ends. Looked up from germline, CDR1 is SGHVS and CDR2 is FNYEAQ. The CDR3, as DNA: TGTGCCAGCAGCTTAGGAGTCTGGTCAACTAATGAAAAACTGTTTTTT. Amino acids: CASSLGVWSTNEKLFF. Filled out from reference TRBV7-6 and TRBJ1-4, the complete variable domain reads GAGVSQSPRYKVTKRGQDVALRCDPISGHVSLYWYRQALGQGPEFLTYFNYEAQQDKSGLPNDRFSAERPEGSISTLTIQRTEQRDSAMYRCASSLGVWSTNEKLFFGSGTQLSVL.

The rearrangement links TRBV29-1 to TRBJ2-7; D perhaps matches TRBD1 (7 bases). Trimming cost V 0 bases and J 4 bases, with 10 bases left between them. CDR1 is SQVTM, CDR2 ANQGSEA, per germline. This CDR3 is 13 amino acids long. This CDR3 is CSVEEAGGYEQYF. DNA of the CDR3: TGCAGCGTTGAAGAGGCAGGGGGGTACGAGCAGTACTTC.

The rearrangement uses TRBV9 and TRBJ1-5, with unresolved D. V was pared by 2 bases and J by 7 bases, with 10 bases between. Germline V gene lookup returns CDR1 SGDLS and CDR2 YYNGEE. The CDR3 sequence is 13 residues long. This CDR3 is CASSVNGEQPQHF. CDR3 nucleotides: TGTGCCAGCAGCGTGAATGGGGAGCAGCCCCAGCATTTT.

This chain uses TRBV19 with TRBJ1-1; 7 nucleotides line up with TRBD1. The junction had 9 bases not matched to a gene; V was cut back by 6 bases and J by 5 bases. Germline assignment: CDR1 LNHDA and CDR2 SQIVND (reference sequence). The CDR3 is 14 amino acids. The CDR3 DNA reads TGTGCCAGTAGAACCGGACAGGCACCAACTGAAGCTTTCTTT. Translated: CASRTGQAPTEAFF.

The V and J genes are TRBV3-1 (or the pseudogene TRBV3-2) and TRBJ1-2; D is ambiguous. The CDR3 runs 11 residues. The V and J ends lost 3 bases and 5 bases respectively, with 4 bases between them. Germline V gene lookup returns CDR1 LGHDT and CDR2 YNNKEL (reference sequence). CDR3 bases: TGTGCCAGCAGCCACTTGTATGGCTACACCTTC. This codes for CASSHLYGYTF.

This clone was recorded once. The CDR3 bases are TGTGCCAGCAGTTACGGGACAGGGTCCTACAATGAGCAGTTCTTC. As protein: CASSYGTGSYNEQFF. The J gene is TRBJ2-1, the V gene TRBV5-4; 9 positions match TRBD1. The ends lost 5 bases at V and 1 base at J; junction bases unmatched: 4. There are 15 residues in the CDR3. From germline, CDR1 is SGHNT and CDR2 YYREEE (reference sequence). Full variable domain (missing parts from reference TRBV5-4 and TRBJ2-1): ETGVTQSPTHLIKTRGQQVTLRCSSQSGHNTVSWYQQALGQGPQFIFQYYREEENGRGNFPPRFSGLQFPNYSSELNVNALELDDSALYLCASSYGTGSYNEQFFGPGTRLTVL.

This chain links TRBV3-1 (or the pseudogene TRBV3-2) with TRBJ1-2, with D hard to call. V was cut by 3 bases and J by 6 bases, with 11 bases left in between. Germline V CDR1 and CDR2: LGHDT, YNNKEL (reference sequence). CDR3 length: 13 residues. The DNA for the CDR3 is TGTGCCAGCAGCCATGAAGAGGCCAATGGCTACACCTTC. Residues: CASSHEEANGYTF.

CDR3 DNA sequence: TGTGCCAGCACTGGCGGTACCTACGAGCAGTACTTC. Translated, it gives CASTGGTYEQYF. The gene calls are TRBV28 and TRBJ2-7, with D hard to call. Germline V CDR1 and CDR2: MDHEN, SYDVKM. Trimming took 7 bases from V and 2 from J, leaving 9 bases between them. This CDR3 is built from 12 residues.

This clone was counted between two and nine times. The genes are TRBV3-1 (or the pseudogene TRBV3-2) and TRBJ1-5, with D hard to call. CDR3 length: 15 residues. Per germline, CDR1 LGHDT and CDR2 YNNKEL (reference sequence). V was cut by 3 bases and J by 0 bases, with 9 bases left in between. The CDR3 protein is CASSQGRYSNQPQHF. The CDR3 DNA follows: TGTGCCAGCAGCCAGGGCCGTTATAGCAATCAGCCCCAGCATTTT.

This chain connects TRBV10-2 to TRBJ2-7; no firm D call. The CDR3 sequence is 14 residues long. The V end lost 5 bases, the J end lost 5 bases, and 16 bases lay between the germline ends. Per the germline V gene, CDR1 is WSHSY and CDR2 is SAAADI. The CDR3 loop reads CASSYSGWSNEQYF. Here the CDR3 DNA reads TGCGCCAGCAGTTATTCAGGCTGGTCCAACGAGCAGTACTTC.

The V gene is TRBV7-2, the J gene TRBJ1-1; possibly TRBD1 for D (5 bases). The CDR3 has 13 amino acids. Germline V CDR1 and CDR2: SGHTA, FQGNSA. V was clipped by 5 bases and J by 4 bases, with 11 bases between them. In nucleotides, the CDR3 is TGTGCCAGCAGCGGGGGGGTGGTCACTGAAGCTTTCTTT. This codes for CASSGGVVTEAFF.

This clone was seen a handful of times. The chain is built from TRBV9 and TRBJ1-2; 9 bases map to TRBD1. The CDR3 extends over 15 amino acids. The J segment lost 7 bases and the V segment lost 4 bases, leaving 11 bases of the junction unmatched. The germline V gene encodes CDR1 SGDLS and CDR2 YYNGEE. In DNA, the CDR3 is TGTGCCAGCAGCCTAGTAGGGACAGGGAGTTCTGGCTACACCTTC. It codes for CASSLVGTGSSGYTF.

Written as DNA, the CDR3 is TGTGCCAGCACGGTAGCGGGGGGTAGTGAGCAGTTCTTC. It is translated as CASTVAGGSEQFF. The chain recombines TRBV5-5 with TRBJ2-1, with 10 bases aligning to TRBD2. With V trimmed by 6 bases and J by 9 bases, 6 bases remained unmatched. Germline V gene data show CDR1 as SGHKS and CDR2 as YYEKEE (reference sequence). The CDR3 is made up of 13 amino acids. The full variable domain, with the rest looked up from reference TRBV5-5 and TRBJ2-1, is DAGVTQSPTHLIKTRGQQVTLRCSPISGHKSVSWYQQVLGQGPQFIFQYYEKEERGRGNFPDRFSARQFPNYSSELNVNALLLGDSALYLCASTVAGGSEQFFGPGTRLTVL.